The rows below give T cell receptor beta chains drawn from one sample of a study of T cell repertoires in cytomegalovirus infection. In TCRdb, the reads were re-called with MiXCR into one record per CDR3 protein. There are 350,000 to 550,000 distinct CDR3 sequences in the sample; approximately 31% occur only once, and 12% to 15% lies in the top ten. Sequenced material: PBMCs. These receptors all come from a human donor in good health (CMV status not recorded). Some clones in this sample may be carry-over from other donors' samples. CDR3s include the opening cysteine and the closing phenylalanine or tryptophan. Each record gives: V gene, clone size, J gene, D gene, CDR3 protein, CDR3 DNA. The D gene is left open where the match is weak. Size is stated for part of the rows, as once, few or many counts, or as a class when the clone is expanded.

V gene: TRBV11-2
clone size: many
J gene: TRBJ2-1
D gene: TRBD2
CDR3 protein: CASSFTSGVNYEQFF
CDR3 DNA: TGTGCCAGCAGCTTTACTAGCGGGGTCAACTATGAGCAGTTCTTC

V gene: TRBV6-1
clone size: few
J gene: TRBJ2-7
D gene: -
CDR3 protein: CASSPQTGSYYEQYF
CDR3 DNA: TGTGCCAGCAGTCCCCAGACAGGATCGTATTACGAGCAGTACTTC

V gene: TRBV6-1
clone size: few
J gene: TRBJ1-5
D gene: -
CDR3 protein: CASKEYFSNQPQHF
CDR3 DNA: TGTGCCAGCAAAGAATATTTTAGCAATCAGCCCCAGCATTTT

V gene: TRBV12-3/TRBV12-4
clone size: -
J gene: TRBJ2-3
D gene: TRBD1
CDR3 protein: CASSYRQGRGTDTQYF
CDR3 DNA: TGTGCCAGCAGTTATAGACAGGGAAGGGGGACAGATACGCAGTATTTT

V gene: TRBV7-2
clone size: many
J gene: TRBJ2-7
D gene: TRBD2
CDR3 protein: CASSSSSGPYEQYF
CDR3 DNA: TGTGCCAGCAGCTCTTCTAGCGGGCCCTACGAGCAGTACTTC

V gene: TRBV6-6
clone size: -
J gene: TRBJ2-7
D gene: -
CDR3 protein: CASGSSGERWQYF
CDR3 DNA: TGTGCCAGCGGGTCGTCAGGGGAGAGGTGGCAGTACTTC

V gene: TRBV5-6
clone size: -
J gene: TRBJ1-2
D gene: -
CDR3 protein: CASSLGGSGYTF
CDR3 DNA: TGTGCCAGCAGCTTGGGTGGCTCTGGCTACACCTTC

V gene: TRBV5-6
clone size: many
J gene: TRBJ1-1
D gene: -
CDR3 protein: CASSQGTGNTEAFF
CDR3 DNA: TGTGCCAGCAGCCAAGGGACGGGGAACACTGAAGCTTTCTTT

V gene: TRBV5-4
clone size: -
J gene: TRBJ2-5
D gene: TRBD2
CDR3 protein: CASSLVLAGRPETQYF
CDR3 DNA: TGTGCCAGCAGCTTGGTATTAGCGGGGCGGCCGGAGACCCAGTACTTC

V gene: TRBV15
clone size: few
J gene: TRBJ2-1
D gene: -
CDR3 protein: CATSRVRGARDNEQFF
CDR3 DNA: TGTGCCACCAGCAGAGTTCGGGGCGCCAGGGACAATGAGCAGTTCTTC

V gene: TRBV5-6
clone size: -
J gene: TRBJ2-4
D gene: TRBD2
CDR3 protein: CASSDRTSAKNIQYF
CDR3 DNA: TGTGCCAGCAGCGATAGGACTAGTGCCAAAAACATTCAGTACTTC

V gene: TRBV7-2
clone size: many
J gene: TRBJ1-2
D gene: -
CDR3 protein: CASSSNRVGYTF
CDR3 DNA: TGTGCCAGCAGCTCCAACAGGGTTGGCTACACCTTC

V gene: TRBV6-5
clone size: once
J gene: TRBJ2-1
D gene: TRBD1
CDR3 protein: CARSYSVIRTGGEQFF
CDR3 DNA: TGTGCCCGCAGTTACTCGGTTATTAGGACAGGAGGAGAGCAGTTCTTC

V gene: TRBV14
clone size: -
J gene: TRBJ2-3
D gene: TRBD2
CDR3 protein: CASSQDLWRGGPDTQYF
CDR3 DNA: TGTGCCAGCAGCCAAGATCTATGGCGGGGGGGCCCAGATACGCAGTATTTT

V gene: TRBV29-1
clone size: -
J gene: TRBJ2-1
D gene: -
CDR3 protein: CSVVRDSYNEQFF
CDR3 DNA: TGCAGCGTTGTAAGGGACTCCTACAATGAGCAGTTCTTC

V gene: TRBV19
clone size: -
J gene: TRBJ1-5
D gene: TRBD1
CDR3 protein: CASRTGRQPQHF
CDR3 DNA: TGTGCCAGTAGGACAGGGCGCCAGCCCCAGCATTTT

V gene: TRBV6-2/TRBV6-3
clone size: -
J gene: TRBJ2-7
D gene: -
CDR3 protein: CASRRGGGSYSYEQYF
CDR3 DNA: TGTGCCAGCAGAAGAGGTGGAGGTTCATACTCCTACGAGCAGTACTTC

V gene: TRBV7-9
clone size: -
J gene: TRBJ2-5
D gene: -
CDR3 protein: CASSSGLKGSQETQYF
CDR3 DNA: TGTGCCAGCAGCTCCGGACTAAAGGGGTCCCAAGAGACCCAGTACTTC

V gene: TRBV7-6
clone size: few
J gene: TRBJ2-2
D gene: TRBD2
CDR3 protein: CASSILAGTNTGELFF
CDR3 DNA: TGTGCCAGCAGCATCTTAGCGGGGACGAACACCGGGGAGCTGTTTTTT

V gene: TRBV28
clone size: -
J gene: TRBJ1-1
D gene: -
CDR3 protein: CASSLSSGGTEAFF
CDR3 DNA: TGTGCCAGCAGTTTATCCTCTGGAGGCACTGAAGCTTTCTTT

V gene: TRBV19
clone size: -
J gene: TRBJ2-3
D gene: TRBD2
CDR3 protein: CASSIPSGGSTDTQYF
CDR3 DNA: TGTGCCAGTAGTATTCCCTCGGGGGGTAGCACAGATACGCAGTATTTT

V gene: TRBV12-3/TRBV12-4
clone size: few
J gene: TRBJ1-2
D gene: TRBD1
CDR3 protein: CASSLGTGPARVF
CDR3 DNA: TGTGCCAGCAGTTTGGGGACAGGTCCCGCCCGGGTCTTC

V gene: TRBV2
clone size: once
J gene: TRBJ2-1
D gene: TRBD2
CDR3 protein: CASRLGLAGGPESPDYEQFF
CDR3 DNA: TGTGCCAGCCGCCTGGGACTAGCGGGGGGGCCCGAATCCCCTGACTATGAGCAGTTCTTC

V gene: TRBV2
clone size: -
J gene: TRBJ1-6
D gene: TRBD1
CDR3 protein: CASSEQGAGNSPLHF
CDR3 DNA: TGTGCCAGCAGTGAACAGGGGGCTGGGAATTCACCCCTCCACTTT

V gene: TRBV7-8
clone size: -
J gene: TRBJ1-2
D gene: -
CDR3 protein: CASGLADGRNYGYTF
CDR3 DNA: TGTGCCAGCGGCTTAGCTGACGGGAGGAACTATGGCTACACCTTC

V gene: TRBV20-1
clone size: once
J gene: TRBJ1-5
D gene: -
CDR3 protein: CSARGGQGEFQPQHF
CDR3 DNA: TGCAGTGCTAGGGGGGGGCAGGGTGAGTTTCAGCCCCAGCATTTT

V gene: TRBV24-1
clone size: once
J gene: TRBJ1-5
D gene: -
CDR3 protein: CATGGREGIHQPQHF
CDR3 DNA: TGTGCCACCGGGGGGAGAGAGGGTATCCATCAGCCCCAGCATTTT

V gene: TRBV2
clone size: -
J gene: TRBJ1-2
D gene: -
CDR3 protein: CASSDGSSYGYTF
CDR3 DNA: TGTGCCAGCAGTGACGGCAGTAGCTATGGCTACACCTTC

V gene: TRBV29-1
clone size: -
J gene: TRBJ2-1
D gene: -
CDR3 protein: CSVVGDNEQFF
CDR3 DNA: TGCAGCGTTGTCGGGGACAATGAGCAGTTCTTC

V gene: TRBV6-8
clone size: once
J gene: TRBJ2-7
D gene: -
CDR3 protein: CASSYSPGESYEQYF
CDR3 DNA: TGTGCCAGCAGTTACTCTCCCGGGGAATCCTACGAGCAGTACTTC

V gene: TRBV10-1
clone size: -
J gene: TRBJ2-1
D gene: -
CDR3 protein: CASSEWGPDEQFF
CDR3 DNA: TGCGCCAGCAGTGAGTGGGGTCCGGATGAGCAGTTCTTC

V gene: TRBV12-3/TRBV12-4
clone size: -
J gene: TRBJ2-5
D gene: -
CDR3 protein: CASSATNQETQYF
CDR3 DNA: TGTGCCAGCAGTGCGACTAACCAAGAGACCCAGTACTTC

V gene: TRBV7-8
clone size: -
J gene: TRBJ2-1
D gene: -
CDR3 protein: CASSGSRSSGYNEQFF
CDR3 DNA: TGTGCCAGCAGCGGCTCTAGGAGTAGTGGGTACAATGAGCAGTTCTTC

V gene: TRBV4-2
clone size: -
J gene: TRBJ1-2
D gene: TRBD1
CDR3 protein: CASSPGQGLGYTF
CDR3 DNA: TGTGCCAGCAGCCCTGGACAGGGGCTTGGCTACACCTTC

V gene: TRBV7-9
clone size: -
J gene: TRBJ1-4
D gene: TRBD1
CDR3 protein: CASSDYRGTNEKLFF
CDR3 DNA: TGTGCCAGCAGCGACTACAGGGGGACTAATGAAAAACTGTTTTTT

V gene: TRBV24-1
clone size: -
J gene: TRBJ1-4
D gene: -
CDR3 protein: CATADRANEKLFF
CDR3 DNA: TGTGCCACCGCGGACCGCGCTAATGAAAAACTGTTTTTT

V gene: TRBV27
clone size: few
J gene: TRBJ2-7
D gene: -
CDR3 protein: CASSGGPMRQYF
CDR3 DNA: TGTGCCAGCAGCGGAGGCCCCATGCGGCAGTACTTC

V gene: TRBV7-6
clone size: many
J gene: TRBJ2-3
D gene: -
CDR3 protein: CASSLTGDLDTQYF
CDR3 DNA: TGTGCCAGCAGCCTGACGGGGGATTTAGATACGCAGTATTTT

V gene: TRBV7-2
clone size: many
J gene: TRBJ1-2
D gene: -
CDR3 protein: CASSQRPNYGYTF
CDR3 DNA: TGTGCCAGCAGTCAGCGTCCTAACTATGGCTACACCTTC

V gene: TRBV29-1
clone size: -
J gene: TRBJ2-7
D gene: TRBD1
CDR3 protein: CSVVGGRDRGFFEKYF
CDR3 DNA: TGCAGCGTTGTGGGGGGCAGGGACAGGGGTTTCTTCGAGAAGTACTTC

V gene: TRBV20-1
clone size: -
J gene: TRBJ1-2
D gene: -
CDR3 protein: CSARDQDSSGYTF
CDR3 DNA: TGCAGTGCTAGAGATCAAGACAGCTCTGGCTACACCTTC

V gene: TRBV20-1
clone size: few
J gene: TRBJ2-5
D gene: -
CDR3 protein: CSASTGPVQETQYF
CDR3 DNA: TGCAGTGCTAGCACGGGGCCGGTCCAAGAGACCCAGTACTTC

V gene: TRBV28
clone size: few
J gene: TRBJ2-7
D gene: -
CDR3 protein: CASSQTGPNSYEQYF
CDR3 DNA: TGTGCCAGCAGCCAAACAGGGCCCAACTCCTACGAGCAGTACTTC

V gene: TRBV19
clone size: -
J gene: TRBJ1-5
D gene: -
CDR3 protein: CASSLRHFNQPQHF
CDR3 DNA: TGTGCCAGTAGTCTAAGACATTTTAATCAGCCCCAGCATTTT

V gene: TRBV5-1
clone size: -
J gene: TRBJ1-6
D gene: TRBD1
CDR3 protein: CASSLDLQGVRSPLHF
CDR3 DNA: TGCGCCAGCAGCCTCGACTTACAGGGGGTGCGTTCACCCCTCCACTTT

V gene: TRBV7-3
clone size: few
J gene: TRBJ2-3
D gene: TRBD1
CDR3 protein: CASSDGQGATDTQYF
CDR3 DNA: TGTGCCAGCAGCGATGGACAGGGGGCGACAGATACGCAGTATTTT

V gene: TRBV29-1
clone size: -
J gene: TRBJ2-1
D gene: -
CDR3 protein: CSVERTPAGNNEQFF
CDR3 DNA: TGCAGCGTTGAACGGACCCCTGCAGGGAACAATGAGCAGTTCTTC

V gene: TRBV20-1
clone size: few
J gene: TRBJ1-5
D gene: -
CDR3 protein: CSARALGAPYQPQHF
CDR3 DNA: TGCAGTGCTAGAGCCCTTGGAGCTCCGTATCAGCCCCAGCATTTT

V gene: TRBV7-2
clone size: many
J gene: TRBJ1-6
D gene: TRBD1
CDR3 protein: CASSPSTGRNSPLHF
CDR3 DNA: TGTGCCAGCAGCCCCTCGACAGGGCGGAATTCACCCCTCCACTTT

V gene: TRBV6-2/TRBV6-3
clone size: -
J gene: TRBJ1-1
D gene: -
CDR3 protein: CASSYPTVRLDGTEAFF
CDR3 DNA: TGTGCCAGCAGTTACCCAACGGTCCGCCTCGACGGCACTGAAGCTTTCTTT

V gene: TRBV10-3
clone size: -
J gene: TRBJ2-3
D gene: TRBD2
CDR3 protein: CAISERTSGENTQYF
CDR3 DNA: TGTGCCATCAGTGAGCGGACTAGCGGGGAAAATACGCAGTATTTT

V gene: TRBV20-1
clone size: -
J gene: TRBJ1-5
D gene: -
CDR3 protein: CSAREDSDQPQHF
CDR3 DNA: TGCAGTGCTAGAGAGGACAGTGATCAGCCCCAGCATTTT

V gene: TRBV20-1
clone size: few
J gene: TRBJ1-5
D gene: -
CDR3 protein: CSARGTSNQPQHF
CDR3 DNA: TGCAGTGCTAGAGGGACTAGCAATCAGCCCCAGCATTTT